These 13 T cell receptor beta chains were all obtained from the same sample, sequenced in a study of T cell responses to AZD1222 COVID-19 vaccine. The assay was immunoSEQ multiplex PCR, and TCRdb's table has in-frame clones only and misses some. The table records about 190,000 clones, roughly 88% of them present only once. Material: peripheral blood, obtained on day 0 of AZD1222 vaccination. All receptors derive from an adult in good health.

V gene TRBV9 combines with J gene TRBJ2-2; 8 nucleotides match TRBD2. CDR3 size: 16 residues. The J segment lost 2 bases and the V segment lost 0 bases, leaving 3 bases of the junction unmatched. Germline V gene lookup returns CDR1 SGDLS and CDR2 YYNGEE. The DNA for the CDR3 is TGTGCCAGCAGCGTAGGGGTAGCGGGAAACACCGGGGAGCTGTTTTTT. It specifies CASSVGVAGNTGELFF.

This clone was detected only once. This chain uses TRBV3-1 (or the pseudogene TRBV3-2) with TRBJ1-2, with 11 positions matching TRBD1. The CDR3 runs to 15 residues. Germline lookup yields CDR1 LGHDT and CDR2 YNNKEL (reference sequence). After removal of 4 bases from V and 4 bases from J, the junction contained 5 bases not matched to a gene. The CDR3 sequence is CASSLRTGGAYGYTF. In DNA, the CDR3 is TGTGCCAGCAGCCTCAGGACAGGGGGCGCCTATGGCTACACCTTC.

The rearrangement uses TRBV19 and TRBJ1-2, with TRBD1 identical over 10 bases. Per germline, CDR1 LNHDA and CDR2 SQIVND (reference sequence). After removal of 5 bases from V and 4 bases from J, the junction contained 7 bases not matched to a gene. The CDR3 contains 15 residues. This chain's CDR3 is CASSRGTGDFYGYTF. CDR3 nucleotide sequence: TGTGCCAGTAGTCGAGGGACAGGGGACTTCTATGGCTACACCTTC.

The chain joins TRBV7-9 to TRBJ2-1; D is ambiguous. The CDR3 has 12 amino acids. The germline V and J ends were trimmed by 3 bases and 7 bases, with 7 bases remaining between them. Germline assignment: CDR1 SEHNR and CDR2 FQNEAQ (reference sequence). CDR3 residues: CASSFFPNEQFF. The DNA of the CDR3 is TGTGCCAGCAGCTTCTTCCCTAATGAGCAGTTCTTC.

This chain links TRBV12-3 or TRBV12-4 with TRBJ2-7; 11 nucleotides align to TRBD1. There are 13 residues in the CDR3. The trim removed 6 bases at V and 7 bases at J, leaving 5 bases unmatched. CDR3 sequence reads: CASSHGTGGEQYF. In DNA form, the CDR3 reads TGTGCCAGCAGCCACGGGACAGGGGGGGAGCAGTACTTC.

This clone has a single count. The V call is TRBV9, the J call TRBJ2-7, with TRBD2 matching over 13 bases. This CDR3 is built from 17 residues. Trimming took 1 base from V and 5 from J; bases not matched to a gene: 9. The germline CDR1 and CDR2 sequences are SGDLS and YYNGEE. DNA for the CDR3: TGTGCCAGCAGCGTATCTGGTGGGACTAGCGGGATAGACGAGCAGTACTTC. This translates into CASSVSGGTSGIDEQYF.

The V and J genes are TRBV19 and TRBJ1-1; D remains unclear. Trimming took 3 bases from V and 7 from J, leaving 12 bases between them. CDR3 length equals 13 residues. Germline loops: CDR1 LNHDA, CDR2 SQIVND (reference sequence). The CDR3 here is CASSMVSGLEAFF. Here the CDR3 DNA reads TGTGCCAGTAGTATGGTTTCGGGTCTTGAAGCTTTCTTT.

The rearrangement links TRBV28 to TRBJ1-1, with D possibly matching TRBD1 (6 bases). Looked up from germline, CDR1 is MDHEN and CDR2 is SYDVKM. Trimming left V 5 bases short and J 11 bases short, with 15 bases between. The CDR3 sequence is 12 residues long. The CDR3 loop is CASSRGTGRAFF. As DNA, the CDR3 is TGTGCCAGCAGTAGGGGTACAGGGCGGGCTTTCTTT.

The V gene is TRBV28, the J gene TRBJ1-2, with 10 bases aligning to TRBD1. After removal of 1 base from V and 4 bases from J, the junction contained 6 bases not matched to a gene. CDR1 and CDR2 (germline): MDHEN, SYDVKM. The CDR3 consists of 16 residues. CDR3 amino acids: CASSLSLGQGSYGYTF. The CDR3 DNA is TGTGCCAGCAGTTTATCCCTGGGACAGGGGAGCTATGGCTACACCTTC.

The rearrangement uses TRBV5-1 and TRBJ1-4, with 8 positions matching TRBD1. Trimming removed 5 bases from V and 4 bases from J; junction bases left unmatched: 16. Per the germline V gene, CDR1 is SGHRS and CDR2 is YFSETQ. The CDR3 runs 18 residues. CDR3 coding DNA: TGCGCCAGCAGGGCTCCTCGGACAGGGTCCAGCCGTAATGAAAAACTGTTTTTT. Protein: CASRAPRTGSSRNEKLFF.

This clone was recorded only once. This chain uses TRBV7-2 with TRBJ2-1; TRBD2 agrees at 13 bases. The CDR3 runs to 17 residues. V gave up 4 bases and J gave up 5 bases; unmatched junction bases: 8. The germline gives CDR1 SGHTA, CDR2 FQGNSA. In DNA form, the CDR3 reads TGTGCCAGCAGCTCAGGTTGGGGACTAGCGGGAAACAATGAGCAGTTCTTC. Translated, it gives CASSSGWGLAGNNEQFF.

This chain uses TRBV5-1 with TRBJ1-4, with D possibly TRBD1 on 5 matching bases. Germline loops: CDR1 SGHRS, CDR2 YFSETQ. The CDR3 is 15 residues long. The V end lost 5 bases, the J end lost 7 bases, and 18 bases lay between the germline ends. Here the CDR3 reads CASRHVAQGGEKLFF. The DNA for the CDR3 is TGCGCCAGCAGGCACGTGGCGCAGGGAGGTGAAAAACTGTTTTTT.

This clone has just a few counts. The junction departs from the called germline gene at one end, perhaps through a read error. The chain combines TRBV11-2 with TRBJ1-2; D not certain. The CDR3 covers 14 residues. Germline-derived CDR1 and CDR2 are SGHAT and FQNNGV. The CDR3 loop reads CASSLGFKEGLRSF. DNA for the CDR3: TGTGCCAGCAGCTTAGGATTTAAAGAGGGCCTGAGGTCCTTC. Full variable domain (rest looked up from reference TRBV11-2 and TRBJ1-2): EAGVAQSPRYKIIEKRQSVAFWCNPISGHATLYWYQQILGQGPKLLIQFQNNGVVDDSQLPKDRFSAERLKGVDSTLKIQPAKLEDSAVYLCASSLGFKEGLRSFGSGTRLTVV.